One sample yielded the 22 T cell receptor beta chains listed below, sequenced in a study of T cell repertoires in cytomegalovirus infection. MiXCR, applied by TCRdb to the reads, yields one record per CDR3 protein. The repertoire holds approximately 590,000 distinct CDR3 sequences, with just under 40% as singletons. Which antigens these TCRs recognize remains unknown. Specimen: cultured PBMCs, collected from culture after CMV antigen stimulation. The source of these receptors is a human donor in good health (CMV status not recorded). Some clones in this sample may be carry-over from other donors' samples.

This clonotype occurred a few times. The chain has TRBV11-2 and TRBJ2-7; D is unresolved. The length of the CDR3 is 12 residues. The germline V gene encodes CDR1 SGHAT and CDR2 FQNNGV. The V end was cut by 2 bases, the J end by 2 bases, with 4 bases between. The chain's CDR3 is CASSLQTYEQYF. The DNA for the CDR3 is TGTGCCAGCAGCTTACAGACCTACGAGCAGTACTTC.

The table lists this clonotype with a few counts. V is TRBV20-1 and J is TRBJ2-5; D is possibly TRBD1 (6 bases). CDR3 length: 14 residues. Germline CDR1 DFQATT, CDR2 SNEGSKA (reference sequence). The V and J ends lost 6 bases and 4 bases respectively, with 18 bases between them. In DNA, the CDR3 is TGCAGTGCCGAGGCAGGGGTGTTCGGAGAGACCCAGTACTTC. Translated, it gives CSAEAGVFGETQYF.

This clonotype has only a few counts. The J gene is TRBJ2-1, the V gene TRBV20-1; 7 bases are shared with TRBD2. Germline CDR1 is DFQATT and CDR2 is SNEGSKA (reference sequence). The CDR3 sequence is 15 residues long. V dropped 1 base and J dropped 2; count of bases not matched to a gene: 5. The CDR3 region is CSARGPSGTYNEQFF. The CDR3 bases are TGCAGTGCTAGAGGTCCTAGCGGCACCTACAATGAGCAGTTCTTC.

V is TRBV7-9 and J is TRBJ2-7, with 7 positions matching TRBD2. The CDR3 runs to 13 residues. Germline V gene lookup returns CDR1 SEHNR and CDR2 FQNEAQ (reference sequence). J was trimmed by 6 bases and V by 5 bases; bases with no gene match: 7. This CDR3 reads CASSQAGVIEQYF. The CDR3 DNA reads TGTGCCAGCAGCCAGGCGGGGGTGATCGAGCAGTACTTC.

This clonotype appeared a single time. The V gene is TRBV7-9, the J gene TRBJ2-7; 9 bases align to TRBD2. Germline CDR1 and CDR2: SEHNR and FQNEAQ (reference sequence). Unmatched junction bases numbered 11, after V lost 1 base and J lost 7 bases. CDR3 length: 16 residues. The CDR3 DNA sequence: TGTGCCAGCAGCTTAGTGGGGGGCGGGGGGGCGGGTGAGCAGTACTTC. It yields the protein CASSLVGGGGAGEQYF.

The rearrangement joins TRBV6-2 or TRBV6-3 to TRBJ1-1; tentatively, D is TRBD1 (5 bases). The CDR3 is 14 residues long. CDR1 and CDR2 (germline): MNHEY, SVGEGT. V was cut by 7 bases and J by 5 bases, with 17 bases left in between. CDR3: CASILDSGGTEAFF. The DNA for the CDR3 is TGTGCCAGCATTCTAGACAGTGGAGGGACTGAAGCTTTCTTT.

This clonotype was seen just once. This chain uses TRBV27 with TRBJ2-1; 8 nucleotides agree with TRBD1. The V segment lost 3 bases and the J segment 2 bases; nucleotides outside the gene matches: 6. There are 16 residues in the CDR3. The germline CDR1 and CDR2 sequences are MNHEY and SMNVEV (reference sequence). CDR3 DNA: TGTGCCAGCAGTTTTTTAGACAGGGGTCCCTACAATGAGCAGTTCTTC. Its protein product is CASSFLDRGPYNEQFF.

The CDR3: CASSPERRNEQFF. The CDR3 DNA follows: TGTGCCAGCAGTCCAGAGCGTCGAAATGAGCAGTTCTTC. This chain uses TRBV2 with TRBJ2-1; D gene ambiguous. Per germline, CDR1 SNHLY and CDR2 FYNNEI. The V end was cut by 5 bases, the J end by 7 bases, with 12 bases between. This CDR3 is built from 13 residues.

Only a few counts were recorded for this clonotype. This chain uses TRBV7-2 with TRBJ1-1, with no clear D. V lost 2 bases to trimming and J lost 0 bases, with 10 bases between them. In germline, CDR1 is SGHTA, CDR2 FQGNSA. The CDR3 totals 15 residues. As DNA, the CDR3 is TGTGCCAGCAGCTTAACGTCGGCGTTGAACACTGAAGCTTTCTTT. The encoded protein is CASSLTSALNTEAFF.

This clonotype was counted a few times. V usage is TRBV6-2 or TRBV6-3 and J usage is TRBJ2-7, with 9 bases identical to TRBD1. V was clipped by 7 bases and J by 6 bases; unmatched bases: 19. The CDR3 covers 17 residues. Germline values: CDR1 MNHEY, CDR2 SVGEGT. The CDR3 region is CASTAGTGTIIGGEQYF. For the CDR3, the DNA is TGTGCCAGCACCGCCGGGACAGGGACTATTATTGGGGGCGAGCAGTACTTC.

CDR3 amino acids: CASSQGGSGSYNEQFF. The CDR3 bases are TGTGCCAGCAGCCAGGGGGGGAGTGGTTCCTACAATGAGCAGTTCTTC. The genes are TRBV3-1 and TRBJ2-1, with 7 bases fitting TRBD2. The CDR3 sequence is 16 residues long. Germline assignment: CDR1 LGHDT and CDR2 YNNKEL (reference sequence). V was pared by 3 bases and J by 1 base, with 6 bases of the junction left unmatched.

This clonotype is a singleton in its sample. The chain is built from TRBV6-6 and TRBJ2-7; the D call may be TRBD1 or TRBD2 (5 bases each). Germline CDR1 MNHNY, CDR2 SVGAGI (reference sequence). V was pared by 7 bases and J by 2 bases, with 18 bases between. The CDR3 covers 15 residues. The DNA for the CDR3 is TGTGCCAGCAACTCTTTTCGAGGGGACCCCTACGAGCAGTACTTC. Protein: CASNSFRGDPYEQYF.

The chain has TRBV7-8 and TRBJ2-6; D remains ambiguous. V lost 5 bases to trimming and J lost 0 bases, with 8 bases between them. This CDR3 is built from 15 residues. Germline V lookup: CDR1 SGHVS, CDR2 FQNEAQ. The CDR3 DNA reads TGTGCCAGCAGCACTTACACCTCTGGGGCCAACGTCCTGACTTTC. This gives the protein CASSTYTSGANVLTF.

Only one count was recorded for this clonotype. The chain joins TRBV30 to TRBJ2-1, with TRBD2 matching 9 bases. Looked up from germline, CDR1 is GTSNPN and CDR2 is SVGIG (reference sequence). The CDR3 extends over 13 amino acids. V gave up 7 bases and J gave up 3 bases; unmatched junction bases: 4. The CDR3 DNA sequence: TGTGCCTCCTTGACTAGCGGCTACAATGAGCAGTTCTTC. It translates to CASLTSGYNEQFF.

This clonotype has at least ten counts. V and J are TRBV7-2 and TRBJ1-6, with TRBD1 as a possible D gene (6 bases). V was trimmed by 10 bases and J by 8 bases, leaving 21 bases between them. The CDR3 is made up of 15 amino acids. CDR1 SGHTA and CDR2 FQGNSA come from the germline V gene. This CDR3 reads CATRARGAGDSPLHF. The CDR3 DNA follows: TGTGCCACCCGGGCCAGGGGCGCGGGAGATTCACCCCTCCACTTT.

The chain has TRBV19 and TRBJ1-5; D remains ambiguous. V lost 5 bases and J lost 1, with 27 bases in between. The germline CDR1 and CDR2 sequences are LNHDA and SQIVND (reference sequence). The CDR3 is made up of 20 amino acids. This CDR3 reads CASSPRNPRFYTGSNQPQHF. Here the CDR3 DNA reads TGTGCCAGTAGTCCCCGGAACCCTAGATTCTATACGGGCAGCAATCAGCCCCAGCATTTT.

This clonotype has just a few counts. The chain links TRBV5-6 to TRBJ1-5; maybe TRBD1 (6 bases). Germline V CDR1 and CDR2: SGHDT, YYEEEE. This CDR3 has 14 amino acids. V lost 1 base, J lost 7 bases, and 12 bases lay in between. The CDR3 region has the DNA TGTGCCAGCAGCTTGACTCCAGGGGAGCAGCCCCAGCATTTT. Its protein product is CASSLTPGEQPQHF.

This rearrangement joins TRBV6-2 or TRBV6-3 to TRBJ1-5; TRBD1 might be the D (5 bases). V lost 4 bases to trimming and J lost 3 bases, with 13 bases between them. Germline CDR1 reads MNHEY; CDR2 reads SVGEGT. CDR3 size: 15 residues. This chain's CDR3 is CASSLLPGPNQPQHF. The CDR3 bases are TGTGCCAGCAGTTTACTACCGGGGCCCAATCAGCCCCAGCATTTT.

This clonotype was seen a few times. The rearrangement uses TRBV15 and TRBJ1-3; 8 nucleotides line up with TRBD1. This CDR3 spans 16 amino acids. Germline V gene sequence: CDR1 LNHNV, CDR2 YYDKDF (reference sequence). Unmatched junction bases numbered 10, after V lost 3 bases and J lost 6 bases. The CDR3 sequence: CATSRRRTGWQNTIYF. The DNA for the CDR3 is TGTGCCACCAGCAGGCGCCGGACAGGGTGGCAAAACACCATATATTTT.

V usage is TRBV11-2 and J usage is TRBJ2-7; TRBD1 aligns across 7 bases. The CDR3 runs 17 residues. Germline V gene sequence: CDR1 SGHAT, CDR2 FQNNGV. V shed 5 bases and J 4 bases; nucleotides not matched to a gene: 17. This chain's CDR3 is CASSGQTGTAYGYEQYF. The CDR3 DNA sequence: TGTGCCAGCAGCGGACAGACCGGGACAGCGTACGGTTACGAGCAGTACTTC. The full variable domain, its missing parts supplied by reference TRBV11-2 and TRBJ2-7, is EAGVAQSPRYKIIEKRQSVAFWCNPISGHATLYWYQQILGQGPKLLIQFQNNGVVDDSQLPKDRFSAERLKGVDSTLKIQPAKLEDSAVYLCASSGQTGTAYGYEQYFGPGTRLTVT.

The table lists this clonotype with a few counts. V is TRBV28 and J is TRBJ1-5; the D is unclear. V was trimmed by 6 bases and J by 5 bases, leaving 17 bases between them. The germline CDR1 and CDR2 sequences are MDHEN and SYDVKM. The CDR3 is made up of 15 amino acids. The DNA of the CDR3 is TGTGCCAGCAGCCCCCGAACGGGAGGAGATCAGCCCCAGCATTTT. Translated, it gives CASSPRTGGDQPQHF.

This clonotype has a handful of counts. This chain uses TRBV2 with TRBJ1-5; weak D call: TRBD1 (5 bases). The CDR3 consists of 16 residues. CDR1 SNHLY and CDR2 FYNNEI come from the germline V gene. Trimming left V 8 bases short and J 6 bases short, with 23 bases between. The CDR3 loop is CASRPWGRVNRQPQHF. The DNA for the CDR3 is TGTGCCAGCCGTCCTTGGGGCAGGGTGAACCGTCAGCCCCAGCATTTT.